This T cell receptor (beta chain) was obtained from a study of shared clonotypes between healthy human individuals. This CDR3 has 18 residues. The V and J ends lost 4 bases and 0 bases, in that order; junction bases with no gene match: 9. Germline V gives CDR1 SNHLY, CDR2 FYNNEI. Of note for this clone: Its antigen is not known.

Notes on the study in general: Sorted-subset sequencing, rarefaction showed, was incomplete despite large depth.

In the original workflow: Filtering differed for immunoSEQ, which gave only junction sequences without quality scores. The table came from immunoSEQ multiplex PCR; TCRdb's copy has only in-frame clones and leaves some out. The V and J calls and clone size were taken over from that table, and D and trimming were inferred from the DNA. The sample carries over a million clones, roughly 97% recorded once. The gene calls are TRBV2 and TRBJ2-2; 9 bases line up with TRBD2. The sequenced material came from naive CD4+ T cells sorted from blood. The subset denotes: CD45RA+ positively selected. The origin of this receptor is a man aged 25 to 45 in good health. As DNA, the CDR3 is TGTGCCAGCAGTGGAATTCCAAGCGGGAGGCCGAACACCGGGGAGCTGTTTTTT. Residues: CASSGIPSGRPNTGELFF.